This T cell receptor beta chain was profiled in a study of radiation and T cells in renal cell carcinoma (dated by TCRdb to 2019 to 2021). About the investigation overall: The samples were obtained from a clinical trial, where primary renal cell carcinomas were treated with 15 Gy stereotactic body radiation therapy and then removed by nephrectomy 4 weeks afterward. In total, approximately 53 samples, comprising 26 tumors and around 27 peripheral blood samples, were subjected to TCR beta sequencing. Across all 50 or so samples, under 4,500,000 unique CDR3 nucleotide sequences, encoding roughly 2,600,000 unique CDR3 amino acid sequences, were identified. The study at large found these results: Top tumor clonotypes rose in blood from baseline to 2 weeks post-radiation, then contracted by 4 weeks, suggesting transient expansion of tumor-resident clones. Changes in the blood repertoire were not tracked past 4 weeks after treatment. Because no pretreatment tumor biopsies were available, whether clonotypes were present in the tumor at baseline could not be determined. Because the trial had a single-armed design, the trial could not examine how radiation dose or scheduling affected the TCR repertoire.

The immunoSEQ kit was used, according to the manufacturer's recommendations, to generate TCR beta libraries from genomic DNA. For library preparation, a first multiplex PCR was performed with proprietary primers, followed by a second PCR in which unique barcodes were added, and bead cleanups were performed after each round. Each sample batch included a kit-provided positive control reaction and a negative control reaction. The final libraries were assessed on an Agilent 4200 TapeStation D1000 ScreenTape, pooled by volume, and quantified by qPCR. Sequencing was performed on an Illumina NextSeq500 using a MidOutput 150-cycle cartridge, with 156 Read1 cycles, 15 Index1 cycles, and the kit custom primers. The pooled library was loaded at around 1.1 pM with around 20% PhiX control spiked in. The paper's processing steps were these. The vendor-processed data were analyzed in R, and a clonotype was defined as all T cells that share the same CDR3 nucleotide sequence. For clone abundance analyses, frequencies were normalized to the 10,000 most abundant clones per sample. Public T cell clones, averaging fewer than five per sample, were removed before analysis. A difference in abundance of at least 32-fold between compartments was used to define tumor-enriched and baseline blood-enriched clonotypes. A beta-binomial differential abundance model was used to identify clonotypes that were expanded or contracted between blood time points. The Baroni-Urbani and Buser coefficient was used to measure tumor-blood repertoire similarity, and groups were compared with two-tailed Wilcoxon tests in R. As stored in TCRdb, this immuneACCESS dataset retains in-frame rearrangements with V and J assigned. A fraction of the clones does not appear; measured against another copy, unresolved V genes explain less than half of the discrepancy, and the remainder lacks a known reason. The D gene and trimming were derived from the DNA, and the V and J assignments and clone size from that table. In all, the sample holds 120,000 or so clones, and around 80% of those were seen once. The ten most abundant clones make up 5.8% of the sample.

Trimming costs V 4 bases and J 6 bases, and their ends lie 13 bases apart. CDR1 and CDR2 are read off the germline V gene (reference sequence) as GTSNPN and SVGIG. Its CDR3 holds 13 amino acids, cysteine through phenylalanine. Only the CDR3 part of the read is kept: 39 bases, read in frame from the first base. The time point label, as the study defines it: blood 2 weeks post-SBRT. The treatment or condition label corresponds to: 15 Gy SBRT to primary tumor, nephrectomy 4 weeks later. To track tumor-enriched clonotypes, serial peripheral blood was sampled from radiation-treated patients at baseline and at 2 weeks and 4 weeks after SBRT. Every patient had renal cell carcinoma of clear cell pathology. The QIAamp DNA Blood Mini Kit (Qiagen) was used to prepare genomic DNA for TCR sequencing. Only samples passing all quality control checks were included in the analyses. As for this clone: This receptor's antigen is unknown. No base quality information exists; no much larger clone differs at one position.

Sequenced here: blood, sampled from a patient whose treatment included radiotherapy and nephrectomy. The sequence came from a man aged 45 to 65 with renal cell carcinoma. This chain joins TRBV30 to TRBJ1-5, and possibly TRBD1, on 5 matching bases. The DNA sequence is as follows: TGTGCCTGGAAAATAGGTAGGGGTCAGCCCCAGCATTTT. It codes for CAWKIGRGQPQHF.